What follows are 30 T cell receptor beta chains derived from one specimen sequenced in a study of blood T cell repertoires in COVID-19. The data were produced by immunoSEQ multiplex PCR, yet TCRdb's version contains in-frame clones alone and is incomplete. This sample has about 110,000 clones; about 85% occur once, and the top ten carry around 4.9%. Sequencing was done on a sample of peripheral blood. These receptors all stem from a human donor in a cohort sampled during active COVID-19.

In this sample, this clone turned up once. The DNA for the CDR3 is TGTGCCTGGACCACGGGAATTATGGGAGCCACTGAAGCTTTCTTT. Translating gives CAWTTGIMGATEAFF. The chain uses TRBV30 and TRBJ1-1; no firm D call. Looked up from germline, CDR1 is GTSNPN and CDR2 is SVGIG (reference sequence). The CDR3 contains 15 residues. V gave up 4 bases and J gave up 4 bases, with 19 bases separating them. Full variable domain (remainder filled in from reference TRBV30 and TRBJ1-1): SQTIHQWPATLVQPVGSPLSLECTVEGTSNPNLYWYRQAAGRGLQLLFYSVGIGQISSEVPQNLSASRPQDRQFILSSKKLLLSDSGFYLCAWTTGIMGATEAFFGQGTRLTVV.

The DNA of the CDR3 is TGTGCCAGCAGCGTAGATGTCCTTATGAACACTGAAGCTTTCTTT. Residues: CASSVDVLMNTEAFF. The V gene is TRBV9, the J gene TRBJ1-1; the D is unclear. The germline V and J ends were trimmed by 0 bases and 0 bases, with 9 bases remaining between them. The germline V gene has CDR1 SGDLS and CDR2 YYNGEE. The CDR3 has 15 residues.

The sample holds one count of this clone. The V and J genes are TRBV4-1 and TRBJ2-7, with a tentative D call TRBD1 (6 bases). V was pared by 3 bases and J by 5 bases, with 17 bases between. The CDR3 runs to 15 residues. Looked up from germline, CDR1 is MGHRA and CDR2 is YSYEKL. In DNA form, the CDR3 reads TGCGCCAGCAGCCAGTCGAGGGGGTTACCTAACGAGCAGTACTTC. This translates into CASSQSRGLPNEQYF.

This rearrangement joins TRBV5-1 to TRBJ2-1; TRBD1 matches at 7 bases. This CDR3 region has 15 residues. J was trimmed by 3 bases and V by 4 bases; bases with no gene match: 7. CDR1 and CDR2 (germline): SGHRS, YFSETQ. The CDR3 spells CASSVDRTSYNEQFF. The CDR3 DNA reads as TGCGCCAGCAGCGTGGACAGGACGAGCTACAATGAGCAGTTCTTC.

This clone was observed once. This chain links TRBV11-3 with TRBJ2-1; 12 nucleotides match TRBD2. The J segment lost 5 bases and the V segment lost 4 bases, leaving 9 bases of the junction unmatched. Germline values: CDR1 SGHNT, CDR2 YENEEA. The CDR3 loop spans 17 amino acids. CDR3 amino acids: CASSSQTSGSLHNEQFF. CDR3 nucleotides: TGTGCCAGCAGCTCACAGACTAGCGGGAGTCTCCACAATGAGCAGTTCTTC.

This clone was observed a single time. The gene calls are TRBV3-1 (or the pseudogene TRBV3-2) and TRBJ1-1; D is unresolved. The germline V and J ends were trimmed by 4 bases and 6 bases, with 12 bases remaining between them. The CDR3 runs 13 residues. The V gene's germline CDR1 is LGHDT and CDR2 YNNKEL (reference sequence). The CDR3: CASSPRRTAEAFF. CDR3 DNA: TGTGCCAGCAGCCCCCGAAGAACTGCTGAAGCTTTCTTT.

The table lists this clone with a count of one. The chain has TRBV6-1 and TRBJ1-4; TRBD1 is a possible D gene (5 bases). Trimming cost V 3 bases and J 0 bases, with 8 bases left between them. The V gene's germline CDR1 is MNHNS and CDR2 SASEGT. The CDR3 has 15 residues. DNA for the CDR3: TGTGCCAGCAGTGAGTTCAGGGCAACTAATGAAAAACTGTTTTTT. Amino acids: CASSEFRATNEKLFF.

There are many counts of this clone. CDR3 sequence reads: CATSSGSEKLFF. In DNA form, the CDR3 reads TGTGCCACCAGCAGCGGTTCTGAAAAACTGTTTTTT. V gene TRBV24-1 combines with J gene TRBJ1-4; D is ambiguous. The V gene lost 7 bases and the J gene lost 7 bases, with 9 bases spanning the gap. There are 12 residues in the CDR3. The germline V gene has CDR1 KGHDR and CDR2 SFDVKD.

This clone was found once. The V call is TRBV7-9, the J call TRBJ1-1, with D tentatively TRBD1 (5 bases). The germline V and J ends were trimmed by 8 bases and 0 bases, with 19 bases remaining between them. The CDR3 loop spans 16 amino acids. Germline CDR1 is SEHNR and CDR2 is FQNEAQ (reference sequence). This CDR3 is CASDQGRQIMNTEAFF. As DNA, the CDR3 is TGTGCCAGCGACCAAGGACGACAGATCATGAACACTGAAGCTTTCTTT.

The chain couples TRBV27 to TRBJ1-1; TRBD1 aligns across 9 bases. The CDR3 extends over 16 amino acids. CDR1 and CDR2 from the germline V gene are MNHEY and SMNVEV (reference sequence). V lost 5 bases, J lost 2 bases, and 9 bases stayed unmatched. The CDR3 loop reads CASSRGQGLSNTEAFF. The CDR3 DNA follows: TGTGCCAGCAGTCGGGGACAGGGACTGTCTAACACTGAAGCTTTCTTT.

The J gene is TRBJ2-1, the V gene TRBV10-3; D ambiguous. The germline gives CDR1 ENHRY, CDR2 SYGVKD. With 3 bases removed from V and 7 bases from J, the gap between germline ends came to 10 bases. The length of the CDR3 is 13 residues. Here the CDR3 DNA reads TGTGCCATCAGTGACATTTTGACAAATGAGCAGTTCTTC. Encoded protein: CAISDILTNEQFF.

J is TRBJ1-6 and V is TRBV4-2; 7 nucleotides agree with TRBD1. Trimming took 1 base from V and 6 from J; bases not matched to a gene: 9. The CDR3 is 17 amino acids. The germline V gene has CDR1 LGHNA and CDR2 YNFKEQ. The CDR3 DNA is TGTGCCAGCAGCCAAGGGTCGGGGGCAGGGGGTAATTCACCCCTCCACTTT. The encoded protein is CASSQGSGAGGNSPLHF.

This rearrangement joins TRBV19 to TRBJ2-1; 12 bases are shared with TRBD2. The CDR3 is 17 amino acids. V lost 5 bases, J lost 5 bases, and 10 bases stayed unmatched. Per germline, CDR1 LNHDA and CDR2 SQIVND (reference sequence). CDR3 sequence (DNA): TGTGCCAGTAGTGCCCGGGCTAGCGGGAGGGGGCACAATGAGCAGTTCTTC. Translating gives CASSARASGRGHNEQFF.

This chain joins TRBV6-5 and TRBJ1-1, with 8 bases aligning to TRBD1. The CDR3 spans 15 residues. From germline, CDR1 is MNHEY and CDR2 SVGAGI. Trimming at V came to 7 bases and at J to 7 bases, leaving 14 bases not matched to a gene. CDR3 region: CASKSGAGGHGEAFF. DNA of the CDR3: TGTGCCAGCAAGTCCGGGGCAGGGGGCCACGGTGAAGCTTTCTTT.

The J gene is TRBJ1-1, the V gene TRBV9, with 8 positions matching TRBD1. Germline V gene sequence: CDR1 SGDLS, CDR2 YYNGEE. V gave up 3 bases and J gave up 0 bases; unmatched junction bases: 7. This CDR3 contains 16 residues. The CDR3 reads CASSADRGLVNTEAFF. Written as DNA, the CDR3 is TGTGCCAGCAGCGCCGACAGGGGATTGGTGAACACTGAAGCTTTCTTT.

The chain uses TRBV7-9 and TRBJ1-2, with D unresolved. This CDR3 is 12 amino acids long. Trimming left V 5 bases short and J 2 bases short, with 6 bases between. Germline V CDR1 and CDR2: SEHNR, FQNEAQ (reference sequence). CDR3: CASSPENYGYTF. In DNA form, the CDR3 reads TGTGCCAGCAGCCCGGAGAACTATGGCTACACCTTC.

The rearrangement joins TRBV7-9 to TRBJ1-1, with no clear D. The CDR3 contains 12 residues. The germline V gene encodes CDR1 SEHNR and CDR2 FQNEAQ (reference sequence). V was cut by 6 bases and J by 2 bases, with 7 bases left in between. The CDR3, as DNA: TGTGCCAGCAGGGGCTTAAACACTGAAGCTTTCTTT. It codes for CASRGLNTEAFF.

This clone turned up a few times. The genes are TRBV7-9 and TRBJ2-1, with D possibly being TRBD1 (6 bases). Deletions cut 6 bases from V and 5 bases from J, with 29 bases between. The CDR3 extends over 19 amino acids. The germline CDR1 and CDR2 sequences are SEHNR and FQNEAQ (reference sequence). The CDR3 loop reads CASSLREGQPGAGNNEQFF. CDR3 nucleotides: TGTGCCAGCAGTTTGCGAGAGGGGCAACCAGGGGCTGGGAACAATGAGCAGTTCTTC.

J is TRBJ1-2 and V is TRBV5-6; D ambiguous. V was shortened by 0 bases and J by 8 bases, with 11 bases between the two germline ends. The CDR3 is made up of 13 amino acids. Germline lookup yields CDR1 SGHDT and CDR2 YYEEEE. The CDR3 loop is CASSLGSVRGYTF. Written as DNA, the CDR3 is TGTGCCAGCAGCTTGGGTTCGGTGAGGGGCTACACCTTC.

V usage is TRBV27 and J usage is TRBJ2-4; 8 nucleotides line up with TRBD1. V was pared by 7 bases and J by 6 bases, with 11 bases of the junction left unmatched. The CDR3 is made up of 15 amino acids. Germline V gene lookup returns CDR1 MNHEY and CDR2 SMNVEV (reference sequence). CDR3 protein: CASTPGHRGRNIQYF. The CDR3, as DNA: TGTGCCAGCACGCCGGGGCACAGGGGGAGAAACATTCAGTACTTC.

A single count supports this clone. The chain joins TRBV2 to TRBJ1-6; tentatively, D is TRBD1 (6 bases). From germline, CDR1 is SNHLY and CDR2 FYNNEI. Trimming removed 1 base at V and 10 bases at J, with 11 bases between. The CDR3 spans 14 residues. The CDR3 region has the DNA TGTGCCAGCAGTGAAGACAGGGAAGTGTCACCCCTCCACTTT. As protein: CASSEDREVSPLHF.

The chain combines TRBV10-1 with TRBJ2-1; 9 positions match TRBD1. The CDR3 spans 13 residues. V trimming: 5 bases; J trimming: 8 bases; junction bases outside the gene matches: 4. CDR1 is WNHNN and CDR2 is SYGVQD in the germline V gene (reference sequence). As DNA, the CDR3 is TGCGCCAGCAGTCCCCGGGACAGGGATGAGCAGTTCTTC. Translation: CASSPRDRDEQFF.

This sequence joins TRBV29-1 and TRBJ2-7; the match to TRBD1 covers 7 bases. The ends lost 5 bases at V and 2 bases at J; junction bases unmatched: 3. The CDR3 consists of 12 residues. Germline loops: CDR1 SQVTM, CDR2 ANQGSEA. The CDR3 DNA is TGCAGCGTTCGACAGGGCCCCTACGAGCAGTACTTC. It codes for CSVRQGPYEQYF.

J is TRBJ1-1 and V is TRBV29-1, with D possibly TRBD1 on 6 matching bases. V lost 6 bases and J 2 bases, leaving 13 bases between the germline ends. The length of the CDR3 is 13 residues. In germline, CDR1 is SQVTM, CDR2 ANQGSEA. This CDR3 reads CSVETGSNTEAFF. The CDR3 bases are TGCAGCGTCGAAACAGGGTCCAACACTGAAGCTTTCTTT.

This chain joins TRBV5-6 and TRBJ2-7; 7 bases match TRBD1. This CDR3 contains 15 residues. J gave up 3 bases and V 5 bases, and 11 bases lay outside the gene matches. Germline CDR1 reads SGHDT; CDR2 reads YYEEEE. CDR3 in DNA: TGTGCCAGCAGTCGAGCCGGGACAGCTATCTACGAGCAGTACTTC. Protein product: CASSRAGTAIYEQYF.

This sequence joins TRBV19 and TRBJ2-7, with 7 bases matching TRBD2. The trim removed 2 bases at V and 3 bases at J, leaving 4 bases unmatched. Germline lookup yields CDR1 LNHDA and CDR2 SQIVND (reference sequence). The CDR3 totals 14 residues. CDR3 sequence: CASSIPGLHYEQYF. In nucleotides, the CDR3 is TGTGCCAGTAGTATACCGGGACTACACTACGAGCAGTACTTC. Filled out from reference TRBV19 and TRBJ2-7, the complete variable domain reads DGGITQSPKYLFRKEGQNVTLSCEQNLNHDAMYWYRQDPGQGLRLIYYSQIVNDFQKGDIAEGYSVSREKKESFPLTVTSAQKNPTAFYLCASSIPGLHYEQYFGPGTRLTVT.

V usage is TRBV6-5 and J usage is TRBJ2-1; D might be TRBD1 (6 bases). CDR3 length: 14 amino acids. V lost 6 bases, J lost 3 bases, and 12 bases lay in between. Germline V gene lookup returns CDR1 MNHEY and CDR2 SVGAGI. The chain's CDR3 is CASRGAGGYNEQFF. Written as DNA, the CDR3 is TGTGCCAGCAGGGGGGCGGGTGGCTACAATGAGCAGTTCTTC.

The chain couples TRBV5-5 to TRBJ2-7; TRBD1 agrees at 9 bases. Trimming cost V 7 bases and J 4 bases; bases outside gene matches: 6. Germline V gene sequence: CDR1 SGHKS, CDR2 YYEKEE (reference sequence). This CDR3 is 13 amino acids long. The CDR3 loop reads CASGTGNWYEQYF. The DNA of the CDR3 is TGTGCCAGCGGGACAGGGAATTGGTACGAGCAGTACTTC.

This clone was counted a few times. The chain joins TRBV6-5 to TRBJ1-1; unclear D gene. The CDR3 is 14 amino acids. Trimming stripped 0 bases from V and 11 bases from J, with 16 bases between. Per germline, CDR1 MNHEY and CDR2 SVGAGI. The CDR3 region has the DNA TGTGCCAGCAGTTACTCGAAATATACTCACGCTGCTTTCTTT. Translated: CASSYSKYTHAAFF.

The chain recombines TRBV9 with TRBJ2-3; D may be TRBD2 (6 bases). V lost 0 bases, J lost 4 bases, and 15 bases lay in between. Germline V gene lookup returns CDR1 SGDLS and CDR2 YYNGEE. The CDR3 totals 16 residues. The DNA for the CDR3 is TGTGCCAGCAGCGTAGTCGGGCAGGGAGGCGCAGATACGCAGTATTTT. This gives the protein CASSVVGQGGADTQYF.